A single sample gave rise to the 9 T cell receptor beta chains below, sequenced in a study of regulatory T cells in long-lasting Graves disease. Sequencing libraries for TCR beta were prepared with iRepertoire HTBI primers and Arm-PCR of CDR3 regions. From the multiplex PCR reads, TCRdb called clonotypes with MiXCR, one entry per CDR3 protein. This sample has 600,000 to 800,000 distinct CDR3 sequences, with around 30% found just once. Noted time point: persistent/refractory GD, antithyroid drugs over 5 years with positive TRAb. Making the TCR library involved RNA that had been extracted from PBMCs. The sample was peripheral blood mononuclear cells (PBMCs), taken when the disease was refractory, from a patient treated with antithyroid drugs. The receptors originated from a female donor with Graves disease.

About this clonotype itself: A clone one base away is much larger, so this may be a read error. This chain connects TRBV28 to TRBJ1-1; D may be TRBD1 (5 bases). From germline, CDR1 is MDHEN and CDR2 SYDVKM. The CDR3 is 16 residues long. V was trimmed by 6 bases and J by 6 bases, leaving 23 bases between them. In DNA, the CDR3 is TGTGCCAGCAGGGGGACGGGGATGGGACGGGACGCTGAAGCTTTCTTT. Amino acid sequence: CASRGTGMGRDAEAFF.

The CDR3 is CASSPFDRADTEAFF. CDR3 bases: TGTGCCAGCTCACCATTTGACAGGGCGGACACTGAAGCTTTCTTT. The chain recombines TRBV18 with TRBJ1-1; 7 bases agree with TRBD1. Germline V gene lookup returns CDR1 KGHSH and CDR2 LQKENI. V was clipped by 2 bases and J by 3 bases; unmatched bases: 6. The CDR3 has 15 residues. Full variable domain (remainder filled in from reference TRBV18 and TRBJ1-1): NAGVMQNPRHLVRRRGQEARLRCSPMKGHSHVYWYRQLPEEGLKFMVYLQKENIIDESGMPKERFSAEFPKEGPSILRIQQVVRGDSAAYFCASSPFDRADTEAFFGQGTRLTVV.

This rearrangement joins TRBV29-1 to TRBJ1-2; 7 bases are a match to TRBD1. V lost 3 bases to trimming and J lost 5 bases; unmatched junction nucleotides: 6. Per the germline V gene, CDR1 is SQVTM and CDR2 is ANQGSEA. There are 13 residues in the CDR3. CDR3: CSVDWGQSYGYTF. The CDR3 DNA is TGCAGCGTTGACTGGGGACAGTCATATGGCTACACCTTC.

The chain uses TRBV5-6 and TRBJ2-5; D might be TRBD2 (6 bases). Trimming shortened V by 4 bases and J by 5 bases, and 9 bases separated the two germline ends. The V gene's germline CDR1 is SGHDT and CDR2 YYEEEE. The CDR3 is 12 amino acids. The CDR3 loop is CASSPGDETQYF. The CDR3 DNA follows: TGTGCCAGCAGCCCGGGAGATGAGACCCAGTACTTC. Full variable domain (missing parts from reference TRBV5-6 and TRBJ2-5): DAGVTQSPTHLIKTRGQQVTLRCSPKSGHDTVSWYQQALGQGPQFIFQYYEEEERQRGNFPDRFSGHQFPNYSSELNVNALLLGDSALYLCASSPGDETQYFGPGTRLLVL.

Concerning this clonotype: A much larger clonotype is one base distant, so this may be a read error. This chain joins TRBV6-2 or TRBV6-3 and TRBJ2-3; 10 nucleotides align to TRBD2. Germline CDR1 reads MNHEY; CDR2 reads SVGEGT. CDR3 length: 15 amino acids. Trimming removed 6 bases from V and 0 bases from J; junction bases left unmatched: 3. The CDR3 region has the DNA TGTGCCAGCAGCCAGACTAGCGGGAGCACAGATACGCAGTATTTT. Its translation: CASSQTSGSTDTQYF.

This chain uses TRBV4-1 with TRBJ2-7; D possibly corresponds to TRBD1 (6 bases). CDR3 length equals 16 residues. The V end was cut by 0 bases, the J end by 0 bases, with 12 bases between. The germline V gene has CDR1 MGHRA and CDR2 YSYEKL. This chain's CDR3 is CASSQDFPGVSYEQYF. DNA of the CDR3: TGCGCCAGCAGCCAAGATTTCCCAGGGGTCTCCTACGAGCAGTACTTC.

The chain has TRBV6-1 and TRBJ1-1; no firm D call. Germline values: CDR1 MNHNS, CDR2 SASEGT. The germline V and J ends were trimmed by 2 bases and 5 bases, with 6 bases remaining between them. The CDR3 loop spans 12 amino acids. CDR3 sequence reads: CASSESKTEAFF. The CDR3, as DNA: TGTGCCAGCAGTGAAAGTAAAACTGAAGCTTTCTTT.

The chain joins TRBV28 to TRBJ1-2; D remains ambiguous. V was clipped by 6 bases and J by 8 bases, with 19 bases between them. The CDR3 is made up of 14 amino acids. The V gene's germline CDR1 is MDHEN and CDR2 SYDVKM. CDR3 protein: CASSQGSRITGYTF. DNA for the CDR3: TGTGCCAGCAGCCAAGGCTCTCGTATAACGGGCTACACCTTC.

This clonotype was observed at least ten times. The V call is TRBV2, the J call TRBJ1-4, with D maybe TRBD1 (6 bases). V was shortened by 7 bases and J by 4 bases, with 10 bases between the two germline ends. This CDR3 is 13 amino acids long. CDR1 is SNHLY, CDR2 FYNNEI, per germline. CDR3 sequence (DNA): TGTGCCAGCAACAGGGATTTTAATGAAAAACTGTTTTTT. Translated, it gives CASNRDFNEKLFF.